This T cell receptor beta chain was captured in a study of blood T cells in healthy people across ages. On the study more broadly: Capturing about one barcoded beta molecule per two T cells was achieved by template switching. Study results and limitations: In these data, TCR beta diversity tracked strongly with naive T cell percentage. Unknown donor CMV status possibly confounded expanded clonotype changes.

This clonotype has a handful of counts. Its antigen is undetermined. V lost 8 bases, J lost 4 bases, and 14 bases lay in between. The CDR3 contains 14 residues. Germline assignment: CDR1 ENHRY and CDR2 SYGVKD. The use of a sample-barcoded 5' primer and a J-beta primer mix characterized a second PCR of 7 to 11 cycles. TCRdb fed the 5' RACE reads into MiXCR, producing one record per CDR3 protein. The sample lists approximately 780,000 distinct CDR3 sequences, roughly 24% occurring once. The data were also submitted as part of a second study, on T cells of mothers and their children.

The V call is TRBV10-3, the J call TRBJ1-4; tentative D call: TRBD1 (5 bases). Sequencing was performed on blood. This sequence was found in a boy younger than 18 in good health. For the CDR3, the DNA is TGTGCCATCGGGGGAGGCGCTAATAATGAAAAACTGTTTTTT. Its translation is CAIGGGANNEKLFF.